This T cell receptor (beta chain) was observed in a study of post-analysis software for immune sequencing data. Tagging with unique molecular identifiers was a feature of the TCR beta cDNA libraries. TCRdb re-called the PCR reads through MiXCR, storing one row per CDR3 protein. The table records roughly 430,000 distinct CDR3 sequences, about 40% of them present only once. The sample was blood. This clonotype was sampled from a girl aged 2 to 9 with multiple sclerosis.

The CDR3 DNA is TGTGCCAGCAGTTTATACGAACCGGGACTAGCGGCAGATACGCAGTATTTT. This codes for CASSLYEPGLAADTQYF. V gene TRBV27 combines with J gene TRBJ2-3; TRBD2 matches 11 bases. CDR1 and CDR2 from the germline V gene are MNHEY and SMNVEV (reference sequence). The CDR3 covers 17 residues. V dropped 1 base and J dropped 4; count of bases not matched to a gene: 7.